This T cell receptor beta chain was retrieved from a study of brain T cells in children with intractable seizures. Sequencing used immunoSEQ multiplex PCR; TCRdb keeps in-frame clones, though not all of them. The repertoire holds about 80,000 clones, with about 90% as singletons. Germline CDR1 reads LNHDA; CDR2 reads SQIVND (reference sequence). V gave up 10 bases and J gave up 4 bases; unmatched junction bases: 13. This CDR3 is 15 amino acids long. V and J are TRBV19 and TRBJ1-2; 9 nucleotides agree with TRBD1. The source of this sequence is a girl between 2 and 10 years old with Rasmussen encephalitis and intractable seizures. The sample in question was peripheral blood, obtained at surgery. CDR3 protein: CATRDRVQQGYGYTF. Here the CDR3 DNA reads TGTGCCACCCGGGACAGGGTCCAGCAGGGCTATGGCTACACCTTC.